A single sample gave rise to the 29 T cell receptor beta chains below, sequenced in a study of T cell responses to AZD1222 COVID-19 vaccine. Repertoires were generated with immunoSEQ multiplex PCR, while TCRdb's copy carries only in-frame clones and drops some. The sample holds approximately 150,000 clones, around 87% seen once. The specimen was peripheral blood, collected on day 0 of AZD1222 vaccination. These receptors were collected from an adult in good health.

This chain connects TRBV27 to TRBJ2-7; TRBD2 is a possible D gene (6 bases). In germline, CDR1 is MNHEY, CDR2 SMNVEV (reference sequence). The CDR3 has 15 amino acids. Trimming removed 3 bases from V and 2 bases from J, with 14 bases in between. CDR3: CASSFHSRGAYEQYF. In nucleotides, the CDR3 is TGTGCCAGCAGTTTTCACTCCCGCGGGGCCTACGAGCAGTACTTC.

This clone came up once. The V call is TRBV7-2, the J call TRBJ2-7, with 8 bases matching TRBD2. With 5 bases clipped from V and 6 bases from J, the junction kept 15 bases outside the gene matches. The CDR3 covers 16 residues. Germline V gene data show CDR1 as SGHTA and CDR2 as FQGNSA. CDR3 sequence reads: CASSPPGWGGGFEQYF. CDR3 nucleotide sequence: TGTGCCAGCAGCCCCCCCGGTTGGGGCGGGGGGTTCGAGCAGTACTTC.

This chain connects TRBV7-3 to TRBJ2-1; 14 bases match TRBD2. CDR1 and CDR2 from the germline V gene are SGHTA and FQGTGA. The CDR3 totals 19 residues. With 4 bases clipped from V and 1 base from J, the junction kept 9 bases outside the gene matches. The CDR3 region has the DNA TGTGCCAGCAGCTCGGGGGGACTAGCGGGAGTACAATCCTACAATGAGCAGTTCTTC. This sequence encodes CASSSGGLAGVQSYNEQFF.

The sample holds a few counts of this clone. The J gene is TRBJ1-3, the V gene TRBV4-1; D gene uncertain. The CDR3 is made up of 11 amino acids. Germline assignment: CDR1 MGHRA and CDR2 YSYEKL. Trimming took 0 bases from V and 7 from J, leaving 1 base between them. CDR3 protein: CASSQDNTIYF. CDR3 DNA: TGCGCCAGCAGCCAAGATAACACCATATATTTT.

This clone was seen a single time. This sequence joins TRBV25-1 and TRBJ1-1; no firm D call. The CDR3 is 14 residues long. Germline CDR1 MGHDK, CDR2 SYGVNS. The V and J ends lost 6 bases and 0 bases respectively, with 11 bases between them. The CDR3 sequence: CASRVDNLNTEAFF. The CDR3 DNA reads TGTGCCAGCAGGGTGGATAACCTGAACACTGAAGCTTTCTTT.

The chain recombines TRBV6-5 with TRBJ1-1; D might be TRBD1 (6 bases). The CDR3 spans 15 residues. With 5 bases removed from V and 5 bases from J, the gap between germline ends came to 18 bases. Germline CDR1 MNHEY, CDR2 SVGAGI. CDR3 in DNA: TGTGCCAGCAGTCTCTCGATGAGGGGGATTACTGAAGCTTTCTTT. Translated, it gives CASSLSMRGITEAFF.

The V gene is TRBV19, the J gene TRBJ1-2, with D hard to call. Trimming cost V 9 bases and J 0 bases, with 17 bases left between them. Germline V CDR1 and CDR2: LNHDA, SQIVND (reference sequence). The CDR3 loop spans 15 amino acids. The CDR3 region has the DNA TGTGCCAGCACCCACGGCAGCACGGCTAACTATGGCTACACCTTC. Protein: CASTHGSTANYGYTF.

The chain has TRBV7-9 and TRBJ2-7; 8 nucleotides line up with TRBD1. The V gene end was trimmed by 4 bases and the J gene end by 5 bases; junction bases not matched to a gene: 7. Per germline, CDR1 SEHNR and CDR2 FQNEAQ (reference sequence). The CDR3 totals 14 residues. DNA of the CDR3: TGTGCCAGCAGCTCCGGACAGGGTGCCCACGAGCAGTACTTC. Translation gives CASSSGQGAHEQYF.

This clone was seen a handful of times. CDR3 DNA sequence: TGTGCCAGCAGCACATATAACGAGCAGTACTTC. Translated: CASSTYNEQYF. The chain combines TRBV7-9 with TRBJ2-7; D unresolved. The CDR3 totals 11 residues. CDR1 SEHNR and CDR2 FQNEAQ come from the germline V gene (reference sequence). Trimming stripped 5 bases from V and 5 bases from J, with 7 bases between. Full variable domain (missing parts from reference TRBV7-9 and TRBJ2-7): DTGVSQNPRHKITKRGQNVTFRCDPISEHNRLYWYRQTLGQGPEFLTYFQNEAQLEKSRLLSDRFSAERPKGSFSTLEIQRTEQGDSAMYLCASSTYNEQYFGPGTRLTVT.

CDR3 in amino acids: CASSYLDRVCPVWLNSPLHF. CDR3 bases: TGTGCCAGCAGCTACCTAGACAGGGTTTGTCCCGTATGGCTTAATTCACCCCTCCACTTT. This rearrangement joins TRBV7-6 to TRBJ1-6; 7 bases agree with TRBD1. J gave up 6 bases and V 4 bases, and 21 bases lay outside the gene matches. This CDR3 is 20 amino acids long. From germline, CDR1 is SGHVS and CDR2 FNYEAQ.

This clone was seen more than once but under ten times. Written as DNA, the CDR3 is TGCGCCAGCACCAGACAGGTCTCCACTGAAGCTTTCTTT. Residues: CASTRQVSTEAFF. The chain carries TRBV10-2 and TRBJ1-1, with a weak D call TRBD1 (6 bases). The CDR3 loop spans 13 amino acids. Germline V gives CDR1 WSHSY, CDR2 SAAADI. Trimming stripped 7 bases from V and 4 bases from J, with 13 bases between.

This clone has a handful of counts. The chain uses TRBV6-5 and TRBJ2-1; D gene unclear. Germline V CDR1 and CDR2: MNHEY, SVGAGI. V was clipped by 7 bases and J by 0 bases, with 13 bases between them. The CDR3 loop spans 15 amino acids. The DNA for the CDR3 is TGTGCCAGCATGAATGGGCTGGGCTCCTACAATGAGCAGTTCTTC. Its translation: CASMNGLGSYNEQFF.

The chain uses TRBV18 and TRBJ1-2, with D uncertain. The CDR3 totals 15 residues. The V gene lost 0 bases and the J gene lost 2 bases, with 10 bases spanning the gap. Germline V gives CDR1 KGHSH, CDR2 LQKENI. The CDR3 DNA reads as TGTGCCAGCTCACCACCTCTCAAAGGGAACTATGGCTACACCTTC. Its protein is CASSPPLKGNYGYTF.

The gene calls are TRBV9 and TRBJ2-7; D ambiguous. Per germline, CDR1 SGDLS and CDR2 YYNGEE. CDR3 length: 13 residues. The V end was cut by 0 bases, the J end by 4 bases, with 8 bases between. The CDR3 spells CASSVDMGYEQYF. CDR3 nucleotides: TGTGCCAGCAGCGTAGATATGGGGTACGAGCAGTACTTC.

The genes are TRBV28 and TRBJ2-7, with 9 bases aligning to TRBD1. The CDR3 has 19 amino acids. V trimming: 3 bases; J trimming: 5 bases; junction bases outside the gene matches: 20. CDR1 and CDR2 (germline): MDHEN, SYDVKM. In DNA, the CDR3 is TGTGCCAGCAGTTTGCCCGCCGGGACAGGGATCAGTTGGGGGGACGAGCAGTACTTC. Its protein product is CASSLPAGTGISWGDEQYF. The whole variable domain, remainder taken from reference TRBV28 and TRBJ2-7, is DVKVTQSSRYLVKRTGEKVFLECVQDMDHENMFWYRQDPGLGLRLIYFSYDVKMKEKGDIPEGYSVSREKKERFSLILESASTNQTSMYLCASSLPAGTGISWGDEQYFGPGTRLTVT.

Comment on this clone: Other DNA sequences in the sample encode the same CDR3. The gene calls are TRBV18 and TRBJ2-2; a possible D gene is TRBD1 (5 bases). V shed 3 bases and J shed 1 base, with 9 bases lying between them. CDR3 length: 15 amino acids. CDR1 and CDR2 (germline): KGHSH, LQKENI. The CDR3 coding sequence is TGTGCCAGCTCACCTTTAGGGGTGAACACCGGGGAGCTGTTTTTT. It translates to CASSPLGVNTGELFF.

The chain joins TRBV7-9 to TRBJ2-7; D unclear. Trimming left V 1 base short and J 7 bases short, with 11 bases between. Germline assignment: CDR1 SEHNR and CDR2 FQNEAQ (reference sequence). The CDR3 sequence is 13 residues long. The CDR3 coding sequence is TGTGCCAGCAGCTTAGGACCGGCCGGGGAGCAGTACTTC. This gives the protein CASSLGPAGEQYF.

V and J are TRBV27 and TRBJ1-4, with TRBD1 matching over 8 bases. Trimming cost V 6 bases and J 5 bases; bases outside gene matches: 5. The CDR3 contains 14 residues. Germline assignment: CDR1 MNHEY and CDR2 SMNVEV (reference sequence). CDR3 nucleotide sequence: TGTGCCAGCAGGATGACAGGGGTGAATGAAAAACTGTTTTTT. Its translation is CASRMTGVNEKLFF.

The genes are TRBV4-1 and TRBJ1-2, with D possibly being TRBD1 (6 bases). V shed 3 bases and J shed 9 bases, with 14 bases lying between them. CDR1 and CDR2 (germline): MGHRA, YSYEKL. The CDR3 is 13 amino acids. CDR3 coding DNA: TGCGCCAGCAGCCATGGACAGACTTCGAGCTACACCTTC. Translating it yields CASSHGQTSSYTF.

The chain uses TRBV28 and TRBJ1-2; 7 bases are a match to TRBD1. Germline lookup yields CDR1 MDHEN and CDR2 SYDVKM. V lost 6 bases and J lost 1; bases outside the gene matches: 8. The CDR3 contains 15 residues. The CDR3, as DNA: TGTGCCAGCAGCCCAGGGGGGAATAATAACTATGGCTACACCTTC. Its translation: CASSPGGNNNYGYTF.

The chain has TRBV12-3 or TRBV12-4 and TRBJ1-5; D is undetermined. V lost 6 bases, J lost 1 base, and 4 bases lay in between. CDR3 length: 12 amino acids. The CDR3 coding sequence is TGTGCCAGCAGATTGAGCAATCAGCCCCAGCATTTT. Translating it yields CASRLSNQPQHF.

V usage is TRBV18 and J usage is TRBJ1-5; D unresolved. V shed 6 bases and J shed 0 bases, with 12 bases lying between them. This CDR3 has 15 residues. Germline V lookup: CDR1 KGHSH, CDR2 LQKENI. The CDR3 region has the DNA TGTGCCAGCTCCCCCGGCAGTAATAGCAATCAGCCCCAGCATTTT. Its translation: CASSPGSNSNQPQHF.

The chain links TRBV7-8 to TRBJ2-7; 7 positions match TRBD2. V was clipped by 3 bases and J by 3 bases; unmatched bases: 5. The CDR3 contains 14 residues. The germline V gene encodes CDR1 SGHVS and CDR2 FQNEAQ. CDR3 sequence (DNA): TGTGCCAGCAGCTTTTTGGGGGGGGGCTACGAGCAGTACTTC. This translates into CASSFLGGGYEQYF.

V usage is TRBV19 and J usage is TRBJ2-1; 7 bases are a match to TRBD2. The germline V gene encodes CDR1 LNHDA and CDR2 SQIVND (reference sequence). Unmatched junction bases numbered 4, after V lost 7 bases and J lost 1 base. This CDR3 region has 14 residues. The CDR3 is CASMGGSSYNEQFF. The CDR3 nucleotides are TGTGCCAGTATGGGCGGGAGTTCCTACAATGAGCAGTTCTTC.

The CDR3 DNA reads as TGTGCCAGCAGTTTAGCGGGGGCGGGACGAGGAGAGACCCAGTACTTC. It specifies CASSLAGAGRGETQYF. The chain is built from TRBV2 and TRBJ2-5, with 9 bases aligning to TRBD2. Germline CDR1 is SNHLY and CDR2 is FYNNEI. The junction had 11 bases not matched to a gene; V was cut back by 5 bases and J by 4 bases. The CDR3 runs 16 residues.

V is TRBV5-1 and J is TRBJ1-6; a possible D gene is TRBD1 (5 bases). V lost 4 bases, J lost 9 bases, and 20 bases lay in between. Germline assignment: CDR1 SGHRS and CDR2 YFSETQ. CDR3 size: 16 residues. CDR3 nucleotide sequence: TGCGCCAGCAGCCCGGGGCAGTCGGCGGCCTCTTCACCCCTCCACTTT. Its translation is CASSPGQSAASSPLHF.

A single count supports this clone. The J gene is TRBJ2-1, the V gene TRBV28; a possible D gene is TRBD2 (5 bases). Deletions cut 5 bases from V and 10 bases from J, with 18 bases between. This CDR3 spans 14 amino acids. The germline V gene has CDR1 MDHEN and CDR2 SYDVKM. CDR3 sequence: CASSPLRSGEEQFF. The CDR3 nucleotides are TGTGCCAGCAGTCCTCTCCGGTCCGGGGAAGAGCAGTTCTTC. The full variable domain, rest sourced from reference TRBV28 and TRBJ2-1, is DVKVTQSSRYLVKRTGEKVFLECVQDMDHENMFWYRQDPGLGLRLIYFSYDVKMKEKGDIPEGYSVSREKKERFSLILESASTNQTSMYLCASSPLRSGEEQFFGPGTRLTVL.

The V gene is TRBV7-2, the J gene TRBJ1-2; 10 bases align to TRBD1. Germline V gene sequence: CDR1 SGHTA, CDR2 FQGNSA. After removal of 3 bases from V and 3 bases from J, the junction contained 4 bases not matched to a gene. The CDR3 extends over 15 amino acids. CDR3 sequence (DNA): TGTGCCAGCAGCTTTACCGGGACAGGGGACTATGGCTACACCTTC. Translating it yields CASSFTGTGDYGYTF.

The V and J genes are TRBV6-5 and TRBJ2-1; 9 nucleotides match TRBD2. J was trimmed by 7 bases and V by 7 bases; bases with no gene match: 11. The germline CDR1 and CDR2 sequences are MNHEY and SVGAGI. CDR3 length equals 15 residues. The CDR3 reads CASIRRAGGTNEQFF. CDR3 in DNA: TGTGCCAGCATCCGAAGAGCGGGAGGTACTAATGAGCAGTTCTTC.